Sequencing of this T cell receptor beta chain was carried out in a study of blood T cell repertoires in COVID-19. This CDR3 spans 14 amino acids. J lost 4 bases, V lost 6 bases, and 7 bases had no gene match. Per germline, CDR1 MNHEY and CDR2 SVGEGT. Followed longitudinally, the Seattle patients had been enrolled during active infection. Original handling: Cell counts per sample came from amplifying reference gene primers. Data came from immunoSEQ multiplex PCR; TCRdb stores just in-frame clones and leaves some out. V, J and clone size were drawn from that table, and D and trimming were deduced from the DNA. The table includes 50,000 to 65,000 clones, roughly two thirds detected once.

This clonotype was obtained from a woman in her sixties or seventies with COVID-19, enrolled during active disease. Sequenced: peripheral blood. This sequence joins TRBV6-2 or TRBV6-3 and TRBJ2-7; 9 bases are shared with TRBD1. Here the CDR3 DNA reads TGTGCCAGCAGCCTACAGGGGGCGCGGTACGAGCAGTACTTC. It encodes CASSLQGARYEQYF.